Below are 28 T cell receptor beta chains sequenced from a single sample in a study of cytomegalovirus exposure and HLA in healthy donors (dated by TCRdb to 2016 to 2017). The library was generated by the immunoSEQ multiplex PCR assay. For the multiplex PCR, a mixture combining 60 forward primers for TCR Vbeta segments and 13 reverse primers for TCR Jbeta segments was used. As stored in TCRdb, this immuneACCESS dataset retains in-frame rearrangements with V and J assigned. A fraction of the clones does not appear; measured against another copy, unresolved V genes explain less than half of the discrepancy, and the remainder lacks a known reason. The sample data list 130,000 or so clones, and about 86% of these were observed just once. Together, the top ten hold more than 4.5% of the sample. Material for sequencing was PBMCs. Source of these receptors: a woman in her twenties or thirties in good health and CMV-seronegative.

This chain links TRBV19 with TRBJ2-6; D is perhaps TRBD2 (5 bases). The ends were cut back, 5 bases at V and 0 bases at J, with 17 bases in the middle. Germline CDR1 LNHDA, CDR2 SQIVND (reference sequence). CDR3 length equals 18 residues. CDR3 amino acids: CASSPRLNRVSGANVLTF. In DNA, the CDR3 is TGTGCCAGTAGTCCCAGACTAAATCGGGTCTCTGGGGCCAACGTCCTGACTTTC. Supplemented by reference TRBV19 and TRBJ2-6, the full variable domain reads DGGITQSPKYLFRKEGQNVTLSCEQNLNHDAMYWYRQDPGQGLRLIYYSQIVNDFQKGDIAEGYSVSREKKESFPLTVTSAQKNPTAFYLCASSPRLNRVSGANVLTFGAGSRLTVL.

This rearrangement joins TRBV4-1 to TRBJ2-7; the D gene is possibly TRBD2 (6 bases). This CDR3 region has 14 residues. The V and J ends lost 0 bases and 2 bases respectively, with 8 bases between them. Germline CDR1 reads MGHRA; CDR2 reads YSYEKL. The CDR3 region is CASSQDRGTYEQYF. CDR3 nucleotides: TGCGCCAGCAGCCAAGATCGGGGGACCTACGAGCAGTACTTC.

The table lists this clone with a few counts. The CDR3 loop is CASSYSYLRDTQYF. For the CDR3, the DNA is TGTGCCAGCAGTTACTCGTATCTACGAGATACGCAGTATTTT. The genes are TRBV6-6 and TRBJ2-3; D is unresolved. V lost 0 bases, J lost 5 bases, and 9 bases lay in between. The germline V gene has CDR1 MNHNY and CDR2 SVGAGI (reference sequence). The CDR3 runs 14 residues.

V gene TRBV7-9 combines with J gene TRBJ2-1, with 8 nucleotides matching TRBD1. This CDR3 comprises 16 residues. The V segment lost 1 base and the J segment 5 bases; nucleotides outside the gene matches: 7. Germline V gene data show CDR1 as SEHNR and CDR2 as FQNEAQ (reference sequence). DNA for the CDR3: TGTGCCAGCAGCTTAGGCTGGGGACAGGCCAACAATGAGCAGTTCTTC. Its protein is CASSLGWGQANNEQFF.

The chain employs TRBV28 and TRBJ1-5, with a weak D call TRBD1 (5 bases). The CDR3 is made up of 14 amino acids. Trimming took off 6 bases at V and 6 bases at J, with 15 bases between the two ends. The V gene's germline CDR1 is MDHEN and CDR2 SYDVKM. The CDR3 sequence is CASSGGAGPQPQHF. In DNA form, the CDR3 reads TGTGCCAGCAGCGGTGGGGCAGGCCCTCAGCCCCAGCATTTT.

This CDR3 reads CASSSPRGPASSYEQYF. CDR3 bases: TGTGCCAGCAGTTCTCCCAGGGGGCCAGCCTCCTCCTACGAGCAGTACTTC. V usage is TRBV27 and J usage is TRBJ2-7; 8 nucleotides line up with TRBD1. The length of the CDR3 is 17 residues. With 4 bases clipped from V and 0 bases from J, the junction kept 11 bases outside the gene matches. Per germline, CDR1 MNHEY and CDR2 SMNVEV (reference sequence).

The chain joins TRBV7-9 to TRBJ2-7, with unresolved D. The CDR3 has 13 residues. CDR1 is SEHNR and CDR2 is FQNEAQ in the germline V gene (reference sequence). Trimming cost V 4 bases and J 0 bases, with 7 bases left between them. As DNA, the CDR3 is TGTGCCAGCAGCTCTCCCTCCTCCTACGAGCAGTACTTC. Amino acids: CASSSPSSYEQYF.

This rearrangement joins TRBV4-3 to TRBJ1-4, with 10 bases lining up with TRBD1. The CDR3 covers 21 residues. CDR1 LGHNA and CDR2 YSLEER come from the germline V gene. J gave up 2 bases and V 4 bases, and 19 bases lay outside the gene matches. This CDR3 reads CASSPSRGSGQGIGTNEKLFF. Here the CDR3 DNA reads TGCGCCAGCAGCCCCTCACGGGGCTCGGGACAGGGGATCGGGACTAATGAAAAACTGTTTTTT.

The chain joins TRBV28 to TRBJ2-7; 9 bases align to TRBD1. With V trimmed by 4 bases and J by 3 bases, 10 bases remained unmatched. Germline V gene data show CDR1 as MDHEN and CDR2 as SYDVKM. The CDR3 is 16 residues long. The CDR3 bases are TGTGCCAGCAGTTCCTTCCGGGACAGGGTACTCTACGAGCAGTACTTC. Protein: CASSSFRDRVLYEQYF.

The chain carries TRBV27 and TRBJ2-3; 7 bases map to TRBD1. Per the germline V gene, CDR1 is MNHEY and CDR2 is SMNVEV (reference sequence). Losses at the gene ends were 5 bases for V and 4 bases for J; bases not matched to a gene: 9. The CDR3 has 15 residues. CDR3 nucleotides: TGTGCCAGCAGTCGCCAACAGGGGAGCGCAGATACGCAGTATTTT. Residues: CASSRQQGSADTQYF.

J is TRBJ2-3 and V is TRBV6-6, with 10 bases that match TRBD2. This CDR3 contains 15 residues. The trim removed 6 bases at V and 0 bases at J, leaving 3 bases unmatched. Germline CDR1 and CDR2: MNHNY and SVGAGI (reference sequence). Here the CDR3 DNA reads TGTGCCAGCAGAAAACTAGCGGGAAGCACAGATACGCAGTATTTT. Translating it yields CASRKLAGSTDTQYF.

The rearrangement joins TRBV12-5 to TRBJ1-2; D possibly corresponds to TRBD1 (6 bases). This CDR3 contains 15 residues. V shed 5 bases and J shed 5 bases, with 18 bases lying between them. Germline lookup yields CDR1 LGHNT and CDR2 FRNRAP. In DNA form, the CDR3 reads TGTGCTAGTGGTCAGGGACACCTTCTATTTTATGGCTACACCTTC. Translating gives CASGQGHLLFYGYTF.

The V call is TRBV4-1, the J call TRBJ1-6; 7 bases map to TRBD1. CDR1 and CDR2 (germline): MGHRA, YSYEKL. The CDR3 contains 15 residues. The ends lost 3 bases at V and 7 bases at J; junction bases unmatched: 6. CDR3 sequence: CASSHFRDRNSPLHF. CDR3 DNA sequence: TGCGCCAGCAGCCACTTCCGGGACAGAAATTCACCCCTCCACTTT.

The J gene is TRBJ1-2, the V gene TRBV27; D not certain. The germline V gene has CDR1 MNHEY and CDR2 SMNVEV (reference sequence). V dropped 9 bases and J dropped 5 bases, with 10 bases sitting between them. There are 11 residues in the CDR3. The CDR3 loop reads CASSDLYGYTF. The CDR3 DNA follows: TGTGCCAGTAGTGACTTATATGGCTACACCTTC.

The chain carries TRBV10-3 and TRBJ1-2; possibly TRBD1 for D (5 bases). Germline V lookup: CDR1 ENHRY, CDR2 SYGVKD. This CDR3 region has 12 residues. The V end was cut by 5 bases, the J end by 7 bases, with 11 bases between. DNA of the CDR3: TGTGCCATCAGTAGCAGGGAGGGTGGCTACACCTTC. Its translation is CAISSREGGYTF.

CDR3 loop: CASSEGGSRETQYF. CDR3 DNA: TGTGCCAGCAGTGAAGGCGGGAGTAGGGAGACCCAGTACTTC. V and J are TRBV25-1 and TRBJ2-5, with 7 bases lining up with TRBD2. V gave up 2 bases and J gave up 5 bases; unmatched junction bases: 5. The CDR3 length is 14 residues. Germline-derived CDR1 and CDR2 are MGHDK and SYGVNS.

There are a few counts of this clone. J is TRBJ2-7 and V is TRBV9, with TRBD1 as a possible D gene (7 bases). Germline CDR1 is SGDLS and CDR2 is YYNGEE. The CDR3 is 15 residues long. V gave up 3 bases and J gave up 4 bases, with 17 bases separating them. The CDR3 here is CASSAEGDSLYEQYF. The CDR3 nucleotides are TGTGCCAGCAGCGCGGAGGGGGACAGCCTATACGAGCAGTACTTC.

The chain links TRBV28 to TRBJ1-2; TRBD1 is a possible D gene (6 bases). Germline V gene data show CDR1 as MDHEN and CDR2 as SYDVKM. Trimming left V 6 bases short and J 7 bases short, with 12 bases between. This CDR3 comprises 12 residues. CDR3 residues: CASSLTGFGYTF. The CDR3 DNA sequence: TGTGCCAGCAGCCTTACAGGGTTTGGCTACACCTTC.

The genes are TRBV11-1 and TRBJ1-1; 7 bases are a match to TRBD1. After removal of 4 bases from V and 5 bases from J, the junction contained 7 bases not matched to a gene. The CDR3 has 14 amino acids. Germline CDR1 and CDR2: SGHAT and FQDESV (reference sequence). The CDR3 region is CASSWNTGETEAFF. In nucleotides, the CDR3 is TGTGCCAGCAGCTGGAACACAGGGGAAACTGAAGCTTTCTTT.

This clone was recorded once. The junction departs from germline at one end; a sequencing error may be responsible. The chain links TRBV25-1 to TRBJ1-6; D might be TRBD1 (5 bases). This CDR3 comprises 14 residues. Germline V gene sequence: CDR1 MGHDK, CDR2 SYGVNS. The CDR3 sequence: CASSESGTNSPLPF. Here the CDR3 DNA reads TGTGCCAGCAGTGAATCTGGGACTAATTCACCCCTCCCCTTT.

The chain couples TRBV27 to TRBJ1-1; tentatively, D is TRBD1 (5 bases). Trimming took off 6 bases at V and 3 bases at J, with 20 bases between the two ends. The CDR3 totals 16 residues. Germline CDR1 MNHEY, CDR2 SMNVEV (reference sequence). The CDR3 DNA is TGTGCCAGCAGCTTAGCCGGGGGTTTTACGGACACTGAAGCTTTCTTT. It yields the protein CASSLAGGFTDTEAFF.

This clone was detected once. V and J are TRBV5-6 and TRBJ1-1; 9 bases are shared with TRBD1. The germline V gene encodes CDR1 SGHDT and CDR2 YYEEEE. CDR3 length: 15 residues. V dropped 1 base and J dropped 3; count of bases not matched to a gene: 4. The CDR3 nucleotides read TGTGCCAGCAGCTTGACAGGGGGCTCGTACACTGAAGCTTTCTTT. Protein product: CASSLTGGSYTEAFF.

This clone has only one observation. DNA of the CDR3: TGCAGCGTGGAGAGGGGGACAGGGGGCGGGAATGAGCAGTTCTTC. Its protein product is CSVERGTGGGNEQFF. The genes are TRBV29-1 and TRBJ2-1, with 12 bases matching TRBD1. V lost 6 bases, J lost 7 bases, and 10 bases stayed unmatched. Germline V gene sequence: CDR1 SQVTM, CDR2 ANQGSEA. This CDR3 has 15 amino acids.

This clone was found a few times. V usage is TRBV18 and J usage is TRBJ2-2; tentative D call: TRBD1 (6 bases). Trimming stripped 1 base from V and 3 bases from J, with 6 bases between. Germline CDR1 reads KGHSH; CDR2 reads LQKENI. The CDR3 is 14 residues long. Here the CDR3 DNA reads TGTGCCAGCTCACCACAGGGGGACACCGGGGAGCTGTTTTTT. Protein product: CASSPQGDTGELFF.

This chain connects TRBV6-1 to TRBJ2-7; 8 nucleotides align to TRBD1. The germline CDR1 and CDR2 sequences are MNHNS and SASEGT. Germline trimming cut 4 bases from V and 0 bases from J; bases unmatched to any gene: 2. CDR3 length: 14 residues. The CDR3 protein is CASSGDRSSYEQYF. Written as DNA, the CDR3 is TGTGCCAGCAGTGGGGACAGGAGCTCCTACGAGCAGTACTTC.

CDR3 residues: CASRRGMGGYTF. CDR3 nucleotides: TGTGCCAGCAGAAGGGGGATGGGTGGCTACACCTTC. The chain has TRBV6-5 and TRBJ1-2; the D gene is possibly TRBD1 (6 bases). Germline CDR1 is MNHEY and CDR2 is SVGAGI. The CDR3 runs 12 residues. V was clipped by 6 bases and J by 7 bases, with 12 bases between them.

The rearrangement uses TRBV6-5 and TRBJ1-2; D may be TRBD1 (5 bases). This CDR3 has 11 amino acids. From germline, CDR1 is MNHEY and CDR2 SVGAGI. V was pared by 2 bases and J by 7 bases, with 5 bases between. Here the CDR3 DNA reads TGTGCCAGCAGTTACAGGGGTGGCTACACCTTC. Translated: CASSYRGGYTF.

V and J are TRBV28 and TRBJ2-3; D call uncertain. Germline V gives CDR1 MDHEN, CDR2 SYDVKM. This CDR3 is built from 17 residues. The V end lost 2 bases, the J end lost 1 base, and 16 bases lay between the germline ends. The CDR3 is CASSLNPGLVGTDTQYF. The DNA of the CDR3 is TGTGCCAGCAGTTTAAATCCCGGTCTAGTCGGCACAGATACGCAGTATTTT.